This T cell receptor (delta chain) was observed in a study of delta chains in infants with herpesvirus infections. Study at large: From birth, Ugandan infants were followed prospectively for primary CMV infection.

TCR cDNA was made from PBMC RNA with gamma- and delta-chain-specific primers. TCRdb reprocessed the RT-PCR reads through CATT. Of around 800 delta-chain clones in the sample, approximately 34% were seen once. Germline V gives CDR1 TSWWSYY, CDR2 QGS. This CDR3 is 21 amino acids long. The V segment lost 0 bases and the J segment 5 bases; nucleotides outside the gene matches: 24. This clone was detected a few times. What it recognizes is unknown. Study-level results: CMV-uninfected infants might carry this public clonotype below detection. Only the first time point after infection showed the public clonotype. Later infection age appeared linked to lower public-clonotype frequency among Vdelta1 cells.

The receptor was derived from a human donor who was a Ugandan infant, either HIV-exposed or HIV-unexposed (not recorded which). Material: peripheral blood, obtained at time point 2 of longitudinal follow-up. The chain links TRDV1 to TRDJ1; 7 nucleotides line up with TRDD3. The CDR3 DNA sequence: TGTGCTCTTGGGGAACTAGGGCCGGGGGATGTCGATGATGATCCCGGTGATAAACTCATCTTT. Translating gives CALGELGPGDVDDDPGDKLIF.